Below, one T cell receptor beta chain is given with its context. This entry comes from a study of blood T cell repertoires in COVID-19. Germline V lookup: CDR1 MNHEY, CDR2 SVGEGT. V was trimmed by 3 bases and J by 4 bases, leaving 9 bases between them. CDR3 length: 13 residues. Clones were sequenced by immunoSEQ multiplex PCR, and TCRdb holds only the in-frame ones, with some missing. The sample holds about 320,000 clones, about 87% seen once. V is TRBV6-2 or TRBV6-3 and J is TRBJ1-2, with D unresolved. The specimen sequenced was PBMCs or T cells enriched from blood (not recorded which). The source is a woman aged 18-29 years who had recovered from COVID-19. The CDR3 coding sequence is TGTGCCAGCAGTTATATCGGGGTCTATGGCTACACCTTC. Encoded protein: CASSYIGVYGYTF.